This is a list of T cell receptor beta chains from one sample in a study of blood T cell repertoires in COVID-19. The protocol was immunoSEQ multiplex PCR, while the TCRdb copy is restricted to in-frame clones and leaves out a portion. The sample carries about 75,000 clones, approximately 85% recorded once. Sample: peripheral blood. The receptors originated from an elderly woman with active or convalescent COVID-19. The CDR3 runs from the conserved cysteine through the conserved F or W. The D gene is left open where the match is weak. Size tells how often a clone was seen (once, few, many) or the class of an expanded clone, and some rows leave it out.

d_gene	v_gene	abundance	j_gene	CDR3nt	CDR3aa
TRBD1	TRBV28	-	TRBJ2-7	TGTGCCAGCACCCAAAGGACAGGGGTTGAATACGAGCAGTACTTC	CASTQRTGVEYEQYF
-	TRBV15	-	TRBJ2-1	TGTGCCACCAGCTTAGTATATGGGCGTAGTGAGCAGTTCTTC	CATSLVYGRSEQFF
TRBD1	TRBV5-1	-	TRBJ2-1	TGCGCCAGCAGCTTGACAGGGGGATACAATGAGCAGTTCTTC	CASSLTGGYNEQFF
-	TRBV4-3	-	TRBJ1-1	TGCGCCAGCAGCCATTCTAGGGGATACACTGAAGCTTTCTTT	CASSHSRGYTEAFF
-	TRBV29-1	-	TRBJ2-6	TGCAGCGTGGAGTGGGCCAACGTCCTGACTTTC	CSVEWANVLTF
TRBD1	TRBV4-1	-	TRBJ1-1	TGCGCCAGCAGCCGCACTACAGGGGGGCGAAACACTGAAGCTTTCTTT	CASSRTTGGRNTEAFF
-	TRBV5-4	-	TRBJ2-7	TGTGCCAGCAGCTTGGCGGGGGACAGCTCCTACGAGCAGTACTTC	CASSLAGDSSYEQYF
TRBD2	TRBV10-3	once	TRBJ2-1	TGTGCCATCAGTGAGTCGAGCGGGGGGGACAATGAGCAGTTCTTC	CAISESSGGDNEQFF
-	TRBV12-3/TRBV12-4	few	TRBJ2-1	TGTGCCAGCAGTTTAGAGGGGCTCAGTGAGCAGTTCTTC	CASSLEGLSEQFF
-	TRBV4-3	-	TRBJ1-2	TGCGCCAGCAGCCAAGTATACAGAGATGGCTACACCTTC	CASSQVYRDGYTF
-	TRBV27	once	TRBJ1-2	TGTGCCAGCAGTAGAACAACTAACTATGGCTACACCTTC	CASSRTTNYGYTF
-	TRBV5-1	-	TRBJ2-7	TGCGCCAGCAGCCCGGACGGGAGTTGGCGGTACGAGCAGTACTTC	CASSPDGSWRYEQYF
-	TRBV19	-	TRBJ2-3	TGTGCCAGTAGTATGGCTAGTACTAGCACAGATACGCAGTATTTT	CASSMASTSTDTQYF
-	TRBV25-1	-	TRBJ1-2	TGTGCCAGCAGTGAATTCCACACTAACTATGGCTACACCTTC	CASSEFHTNYGYTF
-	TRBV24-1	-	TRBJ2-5	TGTGCCACCAGTAATACAGGGACCCAAGAGACCCAGTACTTC	CATSNTGTQETQYF
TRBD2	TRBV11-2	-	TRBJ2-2	TGTGCCAGCAGCACCCCGGGGACTAGCGGGAGCATTTACACCGGGGAGCTGTTTTTT	CASSTPGTSGSIYTGELFF
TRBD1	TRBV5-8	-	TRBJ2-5	TGTGCCAGCAGGCGGACAGGGGAACCAGAGACCCAGTACTTC	CASRRTGEPETQYF
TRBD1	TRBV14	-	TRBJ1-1	TGTGCCAGCAGCCTACAGACAGGGCTGAACACTGAAGCTTTCTTT	CASSLQTGLNTEAFF
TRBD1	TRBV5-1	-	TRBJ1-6	TGCGCCAGCAGTCCGACAGGGGGCGCCTCCTATAATTCACCCCTCCACTTT	CASSPTGGASYNSPLHF
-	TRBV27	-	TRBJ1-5	TGTGCCAGCAGTTTACAGCGGGGATCAAATAGCAATCAGCCCCAGCATTTT	CASSLQRGSNSNQPQHF
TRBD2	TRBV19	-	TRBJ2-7	TGTGCCAGTAGATTCGGACTAGCAGGAGGCGAGCAGTACTTC	CASRFGLAGGEQYF
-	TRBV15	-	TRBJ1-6	TGTGCCACCAGCAGAATTTGGGGGCAGTATTATTCACCCCTCCACTTT	CATSRIWGQYYSPLHF
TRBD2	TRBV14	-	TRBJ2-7	TGTGCCAGCAGCCCAGCGGGAGTACGCTACGAGCAGTACTTC	CASSPAGVRYEQYF
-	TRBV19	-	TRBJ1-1	TGTGCCAGTAGTATCAGGGGTGGGAACACTGAAGCTTTCTTT	CASSIRGGNTEAFF
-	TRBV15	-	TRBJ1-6	TGTGCCACCAGCGGAGATCTTTGGGGCACCAATTCACCCCTCCACTTT	CATSGDLWGTNSPLHF
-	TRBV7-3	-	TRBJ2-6	TGTGCCAGCAGCTTAACCCTAACCAGGCAGGACGTCCTGACTTTC	CASSLTLTRQDVLTF
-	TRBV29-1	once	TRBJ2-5	TGCAGCGTTGCGGGGGGAGGACAGGGAGGGGAGACCCAGTACTTC	CSVAGGGQGGETQYF
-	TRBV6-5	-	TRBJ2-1	TGTGCCAGCAGTCCTGACTACTCCTCGGATGAGCAGTTCTTC	CASSPDYSSDEQFF
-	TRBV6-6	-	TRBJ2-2	TGTGCCAGCAGTCTAAGGACCTACAGGGGAGGCACCGGGGAGCTGTTTTTT	CASSLRTYRGGTGELFF
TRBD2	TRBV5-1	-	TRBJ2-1	TGCGCCAGCAGCTTGAGTTTAGCGGGGGCGGAGCAGTTCTTC	CASSLSLAGAEQFF
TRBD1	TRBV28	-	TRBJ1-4	TGTGCCAGCAGTCTAAACAGGGGTTTGTATGAAAAACTGTTTTTT	CASSLNRGLYEKLFF
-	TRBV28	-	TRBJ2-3	TGTGCCAGCAGACGGGACTCAATAACCCATACGCAGTATTTT	CASRRDSITHTQYF
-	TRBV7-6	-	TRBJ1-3	TGTGCCAGCAGCACCGGACTCCCCGGCTCTGGAAACACCATATATTTT	CASSTGLPGSGNTIYF
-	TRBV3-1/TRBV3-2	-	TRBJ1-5	TGTGCCAGCAGCCATCTAAATCAGCCCCAGCATTTT	CASSHLNQPQHF
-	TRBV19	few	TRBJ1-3	TGTGCCAGCAGGGATCCCCTCTCTGGAAACACCATATATTTT	CASRDPLSGNTIYF
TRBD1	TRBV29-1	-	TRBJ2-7	TGCAGCGTTTCTCGACAGGGTACTTACGAGCAGTACTTC	CSVSRQGTYEQYF
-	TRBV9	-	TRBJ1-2	TGTGCCAGCAGCGTAGCGGTGGCAGGGAAAGGCTACACCTTC	CASSVAVAGKGYTF
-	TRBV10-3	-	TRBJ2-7	TGTGCCATCAAAACAGGGATAGGCTCCTACGAGCAGTACTTC	CAIKTGIGSYEQYF
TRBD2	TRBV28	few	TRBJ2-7	TGTGCCAGCAGAACTAGCGGCACCTACGAGCAGTACTTC	CASRTSGTYEQYF
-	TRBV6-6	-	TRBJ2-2	TGTGCCAGCAGTCCCATTGTTAAGGGGCCCGGGGAGCTGTTTTTT	CASSPIVKGPGELFF
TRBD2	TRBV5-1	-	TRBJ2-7	TGCGCCAGCAGCCAGACTAGCACTTTGGTGTACGAGCAGTACTTC	CASSQTSTLVYEQYF
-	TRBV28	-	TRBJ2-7	TGTGCCAGCACATCGAGCTCCTACGAGCAGTACTTC	CASTSSSYEQYF
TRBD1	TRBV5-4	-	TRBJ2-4	TGTGCCAGCAGCATACAGGGGGCGCTCGGGAACATTCAGTACTTC	CASSIQGALGNIQYF
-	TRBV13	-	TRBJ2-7	TGTGCCAGCAGCCACTCCTACGAGCAGTACTTC	CASSHSYEQYF
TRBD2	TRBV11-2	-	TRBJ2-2	TGTGCCAGCAGCTTTCTAGCGGGAGGAAACACCGGGGAGCTGTTTTTT	CASSFLAGGNTGELFF
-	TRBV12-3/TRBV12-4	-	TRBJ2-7	TGTGCCAGCAGTTTAAGAGGTGCCTCCGAGCAGTACTTC	CASSLRGASEQYF
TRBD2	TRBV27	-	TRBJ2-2	TGTGCCAGCAGGGATGGCGGGAGAAATTACGCCGGGGAGCTGTTTTTT	CASRDGGRNYAGELFF
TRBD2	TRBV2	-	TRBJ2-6	TGTGCCAGCAGACTCTTGTCGGGACTAGCGGACTCTGGGGCCAACGTCCTGACTTTC	CASRLLSGLADSGANVLTF
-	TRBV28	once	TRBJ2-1	TGTGCCAGCAGTTTAAGCGGAACATACAATGAGCAGTTCTTC	CASSLSGTYNEQFF
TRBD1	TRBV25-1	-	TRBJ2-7	TGTGCCAGCAGCCCCAGCCAACAGGGGGACGAGCAGTACTTC	CASSPSQQGDEQYF
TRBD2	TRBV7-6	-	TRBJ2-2	TGTGCCAGCAGCCGCAAAACTAGCGGGGGGGCCCCCGGGGAGCTGTTTTTT	CASSRKTSGGAPGELFF
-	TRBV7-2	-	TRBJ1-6	TGTGCCAGCAGAGACAGGAGTTTTAATTCACCCCTCCACTTT	CASRDRSFNSPLHF
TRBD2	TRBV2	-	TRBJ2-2	TGTGCCAGCAGCCCTAACCGGGGACTAGCGGGACGTCCCGGGGAGCTGTTTTTT	CASSPNRGLAGRPGELFF